This TCR beta chain was identified in a study of CD4 T cells in relation to SARS-CoV-2 and coronaviruses (dated by TCRdb to the early 2020s). In terms of the full investigation: The ViraFEST assay cultured PBMCs with antigen for nine to eleven days, then sequenced TCR beta CDR3s to find antigen-specific clonal expansions. An HIV-1 Nef peptide pool or a culture without peptide was used as the negative reference condition. Patient-derived lymphoblastoid cell lines were used to map the HLA restriction of shared crossreactive spike epitopes. At the level of individual TCR clonotypes, the study evaluated whether memory CD4+ T cells crossreact between the spike proteins of SARS-CoV-2 and those of common cold coronaviruses. The Adaptive Biotechnologies TCR-sequencing kit was used to sequence samples from a few pre-COVID donors and the naive versus memory experiments, whereas other data were Illumina-based. Expansion assays from other donors in the study were sequenced with a different, Illumina-based TCR-beta assay. Summary of the overall study and its limitations: Small numbers of patients and of tested TCRs limited the study. Because the crossreactivity analysis focused on spike protein, crossreactivity against other viral proteins was not assessed. Memory CD4+ clonotypes crossrecognizing SARS-CoV-2 and at least one common cold coronavirus spike were found in roughly 65% of donors. Significantly weaker SARS-CoV-2-driven expansion was shown by crossreactive clones than by monoreactive clones, consistent with antigenic imprinting. No donor contributed both pre-pandemic and post-infection samples, which limited tracing the source of pre-existing responses.

Remarks on this clone: No antigen is known for it. No base quality information exists; no much larger clone differs at one position.

CD4+ T cells from unexposed donors were collected before the COVID-19 pandemic (2011-2018). After roughly 11 days of culture, CD4+ T cells were isolated with the EasySep CD4+ T cell isolation kit. As far as cell numbers permitted, CD4+ T cells from unexposed donors were tested for reactivity against SARS-CoV-2 S and N as well as four spike pools from common cold coronaviruses. PBMCs were cultured at a few million per well in IMDM supplemented with 5% human AB serum and 10 IU/ml IL-2. Half of the culture medium was replaced with fresh IL-2-containing medium on days 3 and 7. Triplicate replicate wells were generally used for each peptide culture condition. Leukapheresis product for the unexposed donors was bought commercially. Ficoll-Paque PLUS gradient centrifugation was used to isolate PBMCs from leukapheresis product or whole blood. PBMCs were either used fresh in the expansion assay or cryopreserved at -140 degrees C. The QIAamp Micro DNA Kit was used to extract genomic DNA from the CD4+ T cells.

Sequences SGHTA (CDR1) and FQGTGA (CDR2) are obtained from the germline V gene. The CDR3 starts with the cysteine, ends with the phenylalanine, and has 14 residues. Only the CDR3 region is kept as DNA, spanning 42 bases read in frame from base 1. The V end gives up 2 bases and the J end 3 bases, leaving 2 bases in the junction not matched to a gene. The protocol used for the library was the immunoSEQ multiplex PCR assay. In the source study's methods: During preprocessing, nonproductive sequences were discarded, as were any CDR3s that did not begin with C, did not end with F or W, or were shorter than 7 amino acids. The MANAFEST web app was used to call antigen-specific clonotypes on the basis of expansion compared with the reference and with other culture wells. A clone counted as positive if significantly expanded in 2 of 3 replicate wells versus the reference culture at FDR below 0.05. For a clone to be considered positive, significant expansion relative to all other tandem wells and an odds ratio above 5 were also required. CDR3 homology was measured as pairwise Levenshtein distance, computed with the stringdist R package after trimming three terminal residues from each end. This immuneACCESS table, as held by TCRdb, lists in-frame sequences with V and J called but not all clones. Of the missing ones, under half trace to an unresolved V gene in checked studies; the others have no known cause. Clonal size and the V and J genes are those of that table, whereas D and trimming came from the DNA. For this sample there are about 24,000 clones; 60% to 85% appear just once. The ten largest clonotypes hold about 17% of the sample.

The chain is encoded by TRBV7-3 joined to TRBJ1-1; a stretch of 8 junction bases matches TRBD1. Sequencing was done on a sample of CD4+ T cells from PBMCs, cultured in vitro. The source is a human donor in good health. The DNA reads as follows: TGTGCCAGCAGCTTAGGACAGGGATACACTGAAGCTTTCTTT. This is translated as CASSLGQGYTEAFF.